This T cell receptor (beta chain) derives from a study of T-cell memory formation after mild COVID-19. The wider study: TCR clustering was largely donor specific.

Trimming took off 6 bases at V and 2 bases at J, with 11 bases between the two ends. Germline CDR1 DFQATT, CDR2 SNEGSKA (reference sequence). The CDR3 extends over 14 amino acids. Each CDR3 protein is one row after TCRdb ran MiXCR on the 5' RACE reads. The sample comprises 300,000 to 400,000 distinct CDR3 sequences, approximately 29% of which are singletons, and roughly 12% rests with the top ten. This TCR was recovered from an adult woman who had mild COVID-19 (a few samples of this study predate the infection). Cell type and time point are not known. The rearrangement links TRBV20-1 to TRBJ2-6; no reliable D call. Sequencing was carried out using PBMCs or a T cell subset sorted from them (not recorded which). CDR3 in amino acids: CSATDRAGANVLTF. The CDR3 coding sequence is TGCAGTGCCACGGATCGGGCTGGGGCCAACGTCCTGACTTTC.